The 19 T cell receptor beta chains given below trace back to one sample, sequenced in a study of T cells in Graves' hyperthyroidism and ophthalmopathy. From RNA transcripts, TCR beta CDR3 regions were amplified. The primer set for the first-round RT-PCR of the TCR CDR3 was HTBI. Each CDR3 protein gets one entry after TCRdb re-called the multiplex PCR reads with MiXCR. The profile shows some 490,000 distinct CDR3 sequences, about 22% of them singletons. Sequenced material: blood. These receptors were collected from a woman in her sixties or seventies with Graves' ophthalmopathy.

This clonotype was observed a few times. The V gene is TRBV5-4, the J gene TRBJ2-3; D might be TRBD1 or TRBD2, each matching 5 bases. Germline V lookup: CDR1 SGHNT, CDR2 YYREEE (reference sequence). The V and J ends lost 4 bases and 3 bases respectively, with 15 bases between them. CDR3 length equals 15 residues. Written as DNA, the CDR3 is TGTGCCAGCAGCCCCGGGACCAGGAGGACAGATACGCAGTATTTT. Protein product: CASSPGTRRTDTQYF.

The rearrangement joins TRBV20-1 to TRBJ1-1, with TRBD1 matching over 9 bases. The germline V gene has CDR1 DFQATT and CDR2 SNEGSKA (reference sequence). The V and J ends lost 4 bases and 1 base, in that order; junction bases with no gene match: 4. There are 14 residues in the CDR3. The CDR3 region is CSATGTGTNTEAFF. For the CDR3, the DNA is TGCAGTGCTACCGGGACAGGGACGAACACTGAAGCTTTCTTT.

This clonotype came up many times. The genes are TRBV11-2 and TRBJ2-3, with D perhaps TRBD2 (6 bases). The CDR3 sequence is 13 residues long. The V end was cut by 7 bases, the J end by 1 base, with 9 bases between. Germline V CDR1 and CDR2: SGHAT, FQNNGV. DNA for the CDR3: TGTGCCAGCACCGCGGGGCGCACAGATACGCAGTATTTT. Translating it yields CASTAGRTDTQYF.

Details on this clonotype: A read error is possible here, since a much larger clone lies one base away. The CDR3 sequence is CASGLSLGYEQYF. DNA of the CDR3: TGTGCCAGCGGCTTAAGTCTGGGCTACGAGCAGTACTTC. This sequence joins TRBV11-2 and TRBJ2-7; no clear D gene. The germline V gene encodes CDR1 SGHAT and CDR2 FQNNGV. The CDR3 totals 13 residues.

Notes on this clonotype: This may come from a read error, since a much larger clone is one base off. This chain uses TRBV2 with TRBJ2-3; the D call may be TRBD1 or TRBD2 (5 bases each). The length of the CDR3 is 14 residues. V was cut by 4 bases and J by 6 bases, with 14 bases left in between. Germline CDR1 is SNHLY and CDR2 is FYNNEI. The CDR3 DNA reads as TGTGCCAGCAGTGTTAATGGGGGTTGGGATACGCAGTATTTT. It codes for CASSVNGGWDTQYF.

This chain uses TRBV3-1 with TRBJ2-1; possible D gene TRBD1, 5 bases. V shed 4 bases and J shed 9 bases, with 13 bases lying between them. There are 13 residues in the CDR3. Germline-derived CDR1 and CDR2 are LGHDT and YNNKEL (reference sequence). The CDR3 spells CASSLNQGCEQFF. CDR3 sequence (DNA): TGTGCCAGCAGCCTCAATCAGGGCTGTGAGCAGTTCTTC.

The table lists this clonotype with a few counts. The rearrangement uses TRBV5-1 and TRBJ2-7, with unresolved D. V shed 4 bases and J shed 3 bases, with 11 bases lying between them. Germline lookup yields CDR1 SGHRS and CDR2 YFSETQ. This CDR3 comprises 13 residues. The CDR3 loop reads CASSTVENYEQYF. The CDR3 DNA sequence: TGCGCCAGCAGCACAGTAGAGAACTACGAGCAGTACTTC.

In its sample, this clonotype was seen a few times. V is TRBV2 and J is TRBJ1-6; perhaps TRBD1 as D (5 bases). The CDR3 extends over 14 amino acids. Trimming left V 6 bases short and J 7 bases short, with 13 bases between. In germline, CDR1 is SNHLY, CDR2 FYNNEI. The DNA of the CDR3 is TGTGCCAGCAGCTTGGGACGGGCAAATTCACCCCTCCACTTT. It specifies CASSLGRANSPLHF.

V is TRBV2 and J is TRBJ1-2, with no clear D. Germline V gene sequence: CDR1 SNHLY, CDR2 FYNNEI. V lost 0 bases, J lost 7 bases, and 12 bases lay in between. The CDR3 is 14 amino acids. CDR3 DNA: TGTGCCAGCAGTGAAGCGTACAGTCCTGGTGGCTACACCTTC. Its protein product is CASSEAYSPGGYTF. Full variable domain (missing parts from reference TRBV2 and TRBJ1-2): EPEVTQTPSHQVTQMGQEVILRCVPISNHLYFYWYRQILGQKVEFLVSFYNNEISEKSEIFDDQFSVERPDGSNFTLKIRSTKLEDSAMYFCASSEAYSPGGYTFGSGTRLTVV.

The chain couples TRBV19 to TRBJ2-2, with D possibly TRBD2 on 7 matching bases. Germline CDR1 and CDR2: LNHDA and SQIVND (reference sequence). V lost 5 bases to trimming and J lost 5 bases, with 18 bases between them. CDR3 length equals 16 residues. CDR3 nucleotide sequence: TGTGCCAGTAGTTCGCCGGGGGGCCTGGGTACCGGGGAGCTGTTTTTT. Its protein product is CASSSPGGLGTGELFF.

This clonotype has only a few counts. The rearrangement joins TRBV6-2 or TRBV6-3 to TRBJ2-1; 10 nucleotides agree with TRBD2. The V gene's germline CDR1 is MNHEY and CDR2 SVGEGT. After removal of 6 bases from V and 8 bases from J, the junction contained 16 bases not matched to a gene. CDR3 size: 17 residues. In nucleotides, the CDR3 is TGTGCCAGCAGCCGTACGCCTAGCGGGAGATCTGTCGATGAGCAGTTCTTC. The encoded protein is CASSRTPSGRSVDEQFF.

This chain joins TRBV7-2 and TRBJ2-5; D not resolved. This CDR3 has 12 amino acids. Trimming removed 5 bases from V and 1 base from J, with 5 bases in between. Looked up from germline, CDR1 is SGHTA and CDR2 is FQGNSA. CDR3 region: CASSRPQETQYF. The DNA for the CDR3 is TGTGCCAGCAGCCGCCCCCAAGAGACCCAGTACTTC.

This clonotype was seen only a few times. The chain employs TRBV6-1 and TRBJ2-3; TRBD2 matches at 7 bases. This CDR3 has 13 residues. In germline, CDR1 is MNHNS, CDR2 SASEGT. After removal of 9 bases from V and 2 bases from J, the junction contained 5 bases not matched to a gene. DNA of the CDR3: TGTGCCAGTTGGGGGGGGATCACAGATACGCAGTATTTT. Translated: CASWGGITDTQYF.

This clonotype was observed a handful of times. The CDR3 loop reads CASSLGAGVGEQFF. The CDR3 nucleotides are TGTGCCAGCAGCTTAGGCGCGGGAGTGGGTGAGCAGTTCTTC. This rearrangement joins TRBV7-2 to TRBJ2-1; 7 bases fit TRBD2. Looked up from germline, CDR1 is SGHTA and CDR2 is FQGNSA. The CDR3 is made up of 14 amino acids. Losses at the gene ends were 1 base for V and 9 bases for J; bases not matched to a gene: 6.

A single count supports this clonotype. This chain links TRBV27 with TRBJ1-2; 11 bases match TRBD1. The CDR3 loop spans 19 amino acids. The junction had 23 bases not matched to a gene; V was cut back by 6 bases and J by 8 bases. CDR1 MNHEY and CDR2 SMNVEV come from the germline V gene (reference sequence). The CDR3 DNA sequence: TGTGCCAGCAGGGCCTGGGAGGGGACGACGGACAGGGGGCTTAGGGGCTACACCTTC. Its translation: CASRAWEGTTDRGLRGYTF.

This clonotype was picked up a small number of times. The chain joins TRBV6-1 to TRBJ2-2; D is tentatively TRBD1 or TRBD2 (5 bases each). Germline CDR1 is MNHNS and CDR2 is SASEGT. The V gene lost 1 base and the J gene lost 4 bases, with 16 bases spanning the gap. The CDR3 has 17 residues. CDR3 sequence: CASSEVAGTVGTGELFF. CDR3 DNA: TGTGCCAGCAGTGAAGTTGCTGGGACCGTGGGCACCGGGGAGCTGTTTTTT.

The rearrangement uses TRBV2 and TRBJ2-1; no firm D call. The V end lost 7 bases, the J end lost 1 base, and 14 bases lay between the germline ends. The germline V gene has CDR1 SNHLY and CDR2 FYNNEI. The CDR3 loop spans 15 amino acids. The CDR3 region has the DNA TGTGCCAGCACCGAAACTGATAGATCCTACAATGAGCAGTTCTTC. Amino acid sequence: CASTETDRSYNEQFF.

The chain links TRBV18 to TRBJ1-4; no firm D call. Trimming removed 1 base from V and 3 bases from J, with 9 bases in between. The germline gives CDR1 KGHSH, CDR2 LQKENI. This CDR3 region has 15 residues. CDR3 DNA: TGTGCCAGCTCACCACTATTGGATTCTAATGAAAAACTGTTTTTT. Protein: CASSPLLDSNEKLFF.

This clonotype appeared once. V and J are TRBV19 and TRBJ2-1; D may be TRBD1 (8 bases). This CDR3 has 15 residues. Germline V gene sequence: CDR1 LNHDA, CDR2 SQIVND (reference sequence). Trimming took off 10 bases at V and 0 bases at J, with 16 bases between the two ends. CDR3 DNA sequence: TGTGCCACCCACAGGGGGGGAAGCTCCTACAATGAGCAGTTCTTC. This sequence encodes CATHRGGSSYNEQFF. Full variable domain (remainder filled in from reference TRBV19 and TRBJ2-1): DGGITQSPKYLFRKEGQNVTLSCEQNLNHDAMYWYRQDPGQGLRLIYYSQIVNDFQKGDIAEGYSVSREKKESFPLTVTSAQKNPTAFYLCATHRGGSSYNEQFFGPGTRLTVL.